Given below is one T cell receptor (beta chain) in context. Its target is unknown. This record comes from a study of PD-1 blockade in classical Hodgkin lymphoma. Study findings and constraints: When set against healthy donors, newly diagnosed patients were reported to show lower baseline TCR diversity. Similar baseline diversity was found in complete responders and newly diagnosed patients.

The sample's time point: cycle 4 day 1 (C4D1), after more than five weeks of nivolumab. Each patient relapsed following autologous stem cell transplantation, and prior brentuximab vedotin exposure differed. The V end was cut by 3 bases, the J end by 3 bases, with 3 bases between. In germline, CDR1 is WNHNN, CDR2 SYGVQD (reference sequence). This CDR3 comprises 11 residues. Assay used: immunoSEQ multiplex PCR; TCRdb lists only in-frame clones, some missing. The sample holds about 23,000 clones, more than 75% seen once. The chain employs TRBV10-1 and TRBJ2-7, with D hard to call. The clonotype was recovered from a human donor with classical Hodgkin lymphoma. Specimen: peripheral blood mononuclear cells (PBMCs), collected before the fourth cycle of nivolumab. CDR3 nucleotides: TGCGCCAGCAGTGAAGGCTACGAGCAGTACTTC. Translation: CASSEGYEQYF.